One and the same sample provided the 15 T cell receptor beta chains below, sequenced in a study of blood T cells in healthy people across ages. A second PCR of roughly 6 to 12 cycles used a sample-barcoded 5' primer and a J-beta primer mix. TCRdb independently ran MiXCR on the 5' RACE reads; one entry per CDR3 protein. Of over a million distinct CDR3 sequences in the sample, approximately 59% were seen once. The sequenced material came from blood. These receptors all come from a young man in good health.

Only one count was recorded for this clonotype. The chain links TRBV25-1 to TRBJ2-2; D ambiguous. The CDR3 is made up of 15 amino acids. CDR1 and CDR2 from the germline V gene are MGHDK and SYGVNS. Trimming stripped 4 bases from V and 4 bases from J, with 13 bases between. Here the CDR3 DNA reads TGTGCCAGCAGTGGAGCCGGATTGGCCACCGGGGAGCTGTTTTTT. Translated, it gives CASSGAGLATGELFF.

The chain is built from TRBV29-1 and TRBJ2-4; no firm D call. V dropped 0 bases and J dropped 2 bases, with 8 bases sitting between them. Germline V gene lookup returns CDR1 SQVTM and CDR2 ANQGSEA. The CDR3 totals 14 residues. CDR3 protein: CSVEDGLTKNIQYF. The CDR3 DNA reads as TGCAGCGTTGAAGACGGGCTGACCAAAAACATTCAGTACTTC.

This clonotype was observed a handful of times. V gene TRBV10-3 combines with J gene TRBJ2-1, with 10 bases fitting TRBD1. V shed 11 bases and J 8 bases; nucleotides not matched to a gene: 12. CDR1 is ENHRY, CDR2 SYGVKD, per germline. The CDR3 is made up of 14 amino acids. In nucleotides, the CDR3 is TGTGCCGTCGGGACAGGGGAAGAAATTGATGAGCAGTTCTTC. This encodes CAVGTGEEIDEQFF.

J is TRBJ2-1 and V is TRBV7-9, with TRBD2 identical over 8 bases. This CDR3 contains 13 residues. Per the germline V gene, CDR1 is SEHNR and CDR2 is FQNEAQ (reference sequence). V lost 2 bases to trimming and J lost 15 bases; unmatched junction nucleotides: 9. This chain's CDR3 is CASSLSLGTSLFF. CDR3 sequence (DNA): TGTGCCAGCAGCTTATCACTAGGGACTAGTCTGTTCTTC.

The gene calls are TRBV30 and TRBJ2-7, with 7 bases that match TRBD1. This CDR3 region has 15 residues. After removal of 3 bases from V and 0 bases from J, the junction contained 8 bases not matched to a gene. CDR1 and CDR2 (germline): GTSNPN, SVGIG (reference sequence). The CDR3 sequence is CAWRHTGDPSYEQYF. CDR3 nucleotides: TGTGCCTGGAGACATACAGGGGACCCCTCCTACGAGCAGTACTTC.

This clonotype was seen a few times. The chain recombines TRBV9 with TRBJ2-1; maybe TRBD2 (6 bases). The CDR3 contains 18 residues. Germline loops: CDR1 SGDLS, CDR2 YYNGEE. V lost 0 bases to trimming and J lost 4 bases, with 20 bases between them. CDR3 DNA sequence: TGTGCCAGCAGCGTAGGGGCTAGCGAGGCCTTAGTTTACAATGAGCAGTTCTTC. Translating it yields CASSVGASEALVYNEQFF.

The chain uses TRBV7-9 and TRBJ2-7; D not certain. CDR3 size: 14 residues. Per the germline V gene, CDR1 is SEHNR and CDR2 is FQNEAQ (reference sequence). V was pared by 3 bases and J by 1 base, with 10 bases between. This chain's CDR3 is CASSLQERSYEQYF. The CDR3 DNA reads as TGTGCCAGCAGCTTGCAGGAACGTTCCTACGAGCAGTACTTC.

In its sample, this clonotype was seen many times. The gene calls are TRBV5-4 and TRBJ2-7; 12 positions agree with TRBD2. CDR3 length: 16 amino acids. V lost 5 bases to trimming and J lost 0 bases; unmatched junction nucleotides: 6. CDR1 and CDR2 from the germline V gene are SGHNT and YYREEE (reference sequence). The CDR3 nucleotides are TGTGCCAGCAGGCCAGGACTAGCGGGAATCTCCTACGAGCAGTACTTC. This codes for CASRPGLAGISYEQYF. Drawing the rest from reference TRBV5-4 and TRBJ2-7, the complete variable domain is ETGVTQSPTHLIKTRGQQVTLRCSSQSGHNTVSWYQQALGQGPQFIFQYYREEENGRGNFPPRFSGLQFPNYSSELNVNALELDDSALYLCASRPGLAGISYEQYFGPGTRLTVT.

The chain couples TRBV20-1 to TRBJ2-1; 16 bases are shared with TRBD2. Germline CDR1 is DFQATT and CDR2 is SNEGSKA (reference sequence). The trim removed 5 bases at V and 2 bases at J, leaving 9 bases unmatched. The CDR3 spans 18 residues. The CDR3 region is CSAGSGTSGRVPYNEQFF. For the CDR3, the DNA is TGCAGTGCTGGTTCCGGGACTAGCGGGAGGGTACCCTACAATGAGCAGTTCTTC.

This sequence joins TRBV10-3 and TRBJ2-1, with D uncertain. Trimming removed 3 bases at V and 5 bases at J, with 5 bases between. This CDR3 spans 12 amino acids. Germline CDR1 and CDR2: ENHRY and SYGVKD. CDR3 sequence reads: CAISDKDNEQFF. For the CDR3, the DNA is TGTGCCATCAGTGATAAAGACAATGAGCAGTTCTTC.

Concerning this clonotype itself: Because the CDR3 is missing its conserved closing phenylalanine or tryptophan, this is likely a read error. The V call is TRBV12-3 or TRBV12-4, the J call TRBJ2-3, with TRBD2 matching over 15 bases. The V and J ends lost 1 base and 7 bases, in that order; junction bases with no gene match: 3. The CDR3 has 16 residues. CDR3 nucleotides: TGTGCCAGCAGTTTAGGGACTAGCGGGAGGGGCAATACGCAGTATTCT. The encoded protein is CASSLGTSGRGNTQYS.

The genes are TRBV29-1 and TRBJ2-3, with D possibly being TRBD2 (5 bases). Germline V CDR1 and CDR2: SQVTM, ANQGSEA. V was clipped by 0 bases and J by 1 base, with 11 bases between them. This CDR3 region has 15 residues. The CDR3 nucleotides are TGCAGCGTTGAAGAATCTGGGAGCGGCACAGATACGCAGTATTTT. Protein: CSVEESGSGTDTQYF.

The chain employs TRBV7-9 and TRBJ2-7; D is undetermined. V was cut by 2 bases and J by 0 bases, with 20 bases left in between. Germline assignment: CDR1 SEHNR and CDR2 FQNEAQ (reference sequence). The CDR3 covers 18 residues. The CDR3 here is CASSLPFPYGRLSYEQYF. CDR3 in DNA: TGTGCCAGCAGCTTACCGTTCCCTTACGGCAGACTCTCCTACGAGCAGTACTTC.

This clonotype was recorded a few times. The chain links TRBV4-2 to TRBJ2-1; the D is unclear. The V and J ends lost 4 bases and 10 bases respectively, with 11 bases between them. The CDR3 extends over 12 amino acids. Per germline, CDR1 LGHNA and CDR2 YNFKEQ. The CDR3 protein is CASSRNMEEQFF. CDR3 bases: TGTGCCAGCAGCCGTAATATGGAGGAGCAGTTCTTC.

The rearrangement joins TRBV2 to TRBJ1-4, with D tentatively TRBD1 (6 bases). Germline CDR1 and CDR2: SNHLY and FYNNEI. The CDR3 loop spans 14 amino acids. The V end lost 6 bases, the J end lost 3 bases, and 11 bases lay between the germline ends. The CDR3 loop is CASSEQGSNEKLFF. CDR3 DNA: TGTGCCAGCAGCGAACAGGGATCTAATGAAAAACTGTTTTTT.